Presented here are 18 T cell receptor beta chains from one specimen sequenced in a study of T cell responses to AZD1222 COVID-19 vaccine. TCRdb's table, derived via immunoSEQ multiplex PCR, lists solely in-frame clones and lacks some. This repertoire shows around 140,000 clones, more than 80% found once; its top ten account for about 7.5%. The sample consisted of peripheral blood, taken 28 days after the second dose of the MenACWY control vaccine. The receptor set was obtained from an adult who received the MenACWY meningococcal vaccine as a control.

The chain joins TRBV29-1 to TRBJ2-6; D uncertain. The V end lost 5 bases, the J end lost 5 bases, and 4 bases lay between the germline ends. The germline V gene has CDR1 SQVTM and CDR2 ANQGSEA. This CDR3 spans 11 amino acids. CDR3 DNA sequence: TGCAGCGTTTCTTGGGCCAACGTCCTGACTTTC. Amino acids: CSVSWANVLTF.

The chain couples TRBV6-5 to TRBJ2-2, with TRBD2 as a possible D gene (6 bases). CDR3 length: 15 residues. Germline CDR1 MNHEY, CDR2 SVGAGI. The V and J ends lost 6 bases and 5 bases respectively, with 16 bases between them. In nucleotides, the CDR3 is TGTGCCAGCAGGGCTTTGGGAGGAGGTACCGGGGAGCTGTTTTTT. This gives the protein CASRALGGGTGELFF.

The chain links TRBV18 to TRBJ2-3; D might be TRBD1 (6 bases). V was clipped by 2 bases and J by 1 base, with 13 bases between them. This CDR3 has 16 amino acids. Germline-derived CDR1 and CDR2 are KGHSH and LQKENI. The DNA of the CDR3 is TGTGCCAGCTCACCAAGGACAGCCGCCGGCACAGATACGCAGTATTTT. Encoded protein: CASSPRTAAGTDTQYF.

CDR3 in DNA: TGCGCCAGCAGCGGACCGACAGGGGACGAGACCCAGTACTTC. Amino acid sequence: CASSGPTGDETQYF. The V gene is TRBV5-1, the J gene TRBJ2-5; 8 bases are a match to TRBD1. This CDR3 has 14 amino acids. Germline CDR1 reads SGHRS; CDR2 reads YFSETQ. J gave up 5 bases and V 4 bases, and 7 bases lay outside the gene matches.

V usage is TRBV19 and J usage is TRBJ1-5; weak D call: TRBD1 (5 bases). Trimming pared 3 bases from V and 0 bases from J, leaving 15 bases between. In germline, CDR1 is LNHDA, CDR2 SQIVND (reference sequence). This CDR3 region has 17 residues. The CDR3 DNA is TGTGCCAGTAGTATTGGTCCTCAGGGATATAGCAATCAGCCCCAGCATTTT. Its protein is CASSIGPQGYSNQPQHF.

The rearrangement uses TRBV5-1 and TRBJ1-4; 8 bases fit TRBD1. CDR1 and CDR2 (germline): SGHRS, YFSETQ. The CDR3 runs to 15 residues. V lost 0 bases and J lost 8; bases outside the gene matches: 6. This CDR3 reads CASSLGQGSEEKLFF. In DNA form, the CDR3 reads TGCGCCAGCAGCTTGGGACAGGGGTCTGAGGAAAAACTGTTTTTT.

The chain has TRBV7-2 and TRBJ2-7; possible D gene TRBD2, 6 bases. CDR1 is SGHTA and CDR2 is FQGNSA in the germline V gene. V gave up 5 bases and J gave up 3 bases, with 14 bases separating them. The CDR3 extends over 14 amino acids. The CDR3 DNA is TGTGCCAGCAGCCCAGCCCCCGGGAGCTACGAGCAGTACTTC. This encodes CASSPAPGSYEQYF.

This chain joins TRBV11-2 and TRBJ1-4; 7 positions match TRBD1. V lost 2 bases to trimming and J lost 1 base; unmatched junction nucleotides: 13. The germline V gene has CDR1 SGHAT and CDR2 FQNNGV. The CDR3 length is 19 residues. The CDR3, as DNA: TGTGCCAGCAGCTTACTGCGGTCGGCAGGGGGTGGAACTAATGAAAAACTGTTTTTT. It yields the protein CASSLLRSAGGGTNEKLFF.

The CDR3 here is CATSAETYGYTF. The CDR3 nucleotides read TGTGCCACCAGTGCAGAAACTTATGGCTACACCTTC. This chain links TRBV24-1 with TRBJ1-2; D is uncertain. CDR1 is KGHDR and CDR2 is SFDVKD in the germline V gene. V was clipped by 5 bases and J by 5 bases, with 8 bases between them. The CDR3 is 12 residues long.

This chain connects TRBV20-1 to TRBJ2-1, with D possibly being TRBD1 or TRBD2 (5 bases each). This CDR3 spans 11 amino acids. Germline CDR1 reads DFQATT; CDR2 reads SNEGSKA (reference sequence). The CDR3 bases are TGCACTAAGACTACTGAGGGGCAGCAGTTCTTC. Protein sequence: CTKTTEGQQFF.

This clone was detected only once. The V and J genes are TRBV11-2 and TRBJ1-4; the D gene is possibly TRBD1 (5 bases). Germline V gene lookup returns CDR1 SGHAT and CDR2 FQNNGV. V lost 1 base and J lost 4, with 13 bases in between. The CDR3 is 16 amino acids. DNA for the CDR3: TGTGCCAGCAGCTTAGGCAGAGGGGATTTTAATGAAAAACTGTTTTTT. Encoded protein: CASSLGRGDFNEKLFF.

J is TRBJ2-2 and V is TRBV11-2; TRBD2 matches at 8 bases. CDR1 SGHAT and CDR2 FQNNGV come from the germline V gene. This CDR3 contains 17 residues. V trimming: 3 bases; J trimming: 2 bases; junction bases outside the gene matches: 8. CDR3 DNA: TGTGCCAGCAGCTTGGGTAGCGGGGAAATCAACACCGGGGAGCTGTTTTTT. It codes for CASSLGSGEINTGELFF.

The chain recombines TRBV4-3 with TRBJ2-7; unclear D gene. CDR3 size: 20 residues. From germline, CDR1 is LGHNA and CDR2 YSLEER. Trimming took off 0 bases at V and 3 bases at J, with 27 bases between the two ends. The CDR3 DNA reads as TGCGCCAGCAGCCAAGATGGATCCGCCTCCTACCCGGGTTCTATCTACGAGCAGTACTTC. Amino acids: CASSQDGSASYPGSIYEQYF.

The chain recombines TRBV27 with TRBJ2-1; 7 bases match TRBD2. With 1 base clipped from V and 8 bases from J, the junction kept 8 bases outside the gene matches. Germline V lookup: CDR1 MNHEY, CDR2 SMNVEV (reference sequence). This CDR3 contains 15 residues. CDR3 in DNA: TGTGCCAGCAGTTTATTGGCGGGAGCCTCATATGAGCAGTTCTTC. It specifies CASSLLAGASYEQFF.

This chain connects TRBV27 to TRBJ1-6; 9 positions agree with TRBD1. This CDR3 is 15 amino acids long. Germline-derived CDR1 and CDR2 are MNHEY and SMNVEV (reference sequence). With V trimmed by 5 bases and J by 6 bases, 5 bases remained unmatched. The CDR3 loop is CASSPRDRVNSPLHF. CDR3 DNA sequence: TGTGCCAGCAGTCCCAGGGACAGGGTTAATTCACCCCTCCACTTT.

This chain joins TRBV9 and TRBJ2-2, with no clear D. CDR1 is SGDLS, CDR2 YYNGEE, per germline. The V gene lost 3 bases and the J gene lost 0 bases, with 3 bases spanning the gap. The CDR3 is made up of 13 amino acids. CDR3 DNA: TGTGCCAGCAGCGCAACGAACACCGGGGAGCTGTTTTTT. Translated: CASSATNTGELFF.

This chain links TRBV3-1 (or the pseudogene TRBV3-2) with TRBJ2-3; D possibly uses TRBD1 or TRBD2 (5 bases each). V gave up 0 bases and J gave up 6 bases, with 7 bases separating them. Germline values: CDR1 LGHDT, CDR2 YNNKEL (reference sequence). This CDR3 spans 13 amino acids. The CDR3 DNA follows: TGTGCCAGCAGCCAAGAGGGGGATGATACGCAGTATTTT. It specifies CASSQEGDDTQYF.

This clone was detected once. This chain uses TRBV7-2 with TRBJ1-5; D call uncertain. Trimming left V 5 bases short and J 3 bases short, with 8 bases between. Germline V gives CDR1 SGHTA, CDR2 FQGNSA. There are 13 residues in the CDR3. Here the CDR3 reads CASSRDNNQPQHF. The DNA of the CDR3 is TGTGCCAGCAGCCGGGATAACAATCAGCCCCAGCATTTT.